These 8 T cell receptor beta chains were sequenced from one sample in a study of monozygotic twins with inflammatory bowel disease. TCRdb processed the 5' RACE reads again and assigns one entry to each CDR3 protein, with no DNA. In total, the table holds 200,000 to 250,000 distinct CDR3 sequences. The sequenced material came from blood. Every receptor here comes from a human donor with ulcerative colitis or Crohn's disease, or a healthy co-twin of an affected twin (not recorded which).

The gene calls are TRBV11-1 and TRBJ1-1; TCRdb indicates TRBD1, and absent DNA this call remains unverified. The CDR3 has 14 residues. Germline V CDR1 and CDR2: SGHAT, FQDESV (reference sequence). This CDR3 is CASSRGLGNTEAFF.

This chain links TRBV5-5 with TRBJ1-2. Germline values: CDR1 SGHKS, CDR2 YYEKEE (reference sequence). The CDR3 sequence is 14 residues long. The CDR3 region is CASSPGPAMKGYTF.

This sequence joins TRBV7-3 and TRBJ2-3; TCRdb designates TRBD1, a call that cannot be tested without DNA. The germline CDR1 and CDR2 sequences are SGHTA and FQGTGA. This CDR3 has 15 amino acids. The chain's CDR3 is CASSISGTSTDTQYF. Combining the CDR3 with reference TRBV7-3 and TRBJ2-3 gives the whole variable domain GAGVSQTPSNKVTEKGKYVELRCDPISGHTALYWYRQSLGQGPEFLIYFQGTGAADDSGLPNDRFFAVRPEGSVSTLKIQRTERGDSAVYLCASSISGTSTDTQYFGPGTRLTVL.

The gene calls are TRBV5-1 and TRBJ2-7; TCRdb picks TRBD2, but there is no DNA to check that call. The germline V gene encodes CDR1 SGHRS and CDR2 YFSETQ. There are 13 residues in the CDR3. CDR3 in amino acids: CASSLASQSEQYF.

Measured by frequency, this clonotype is medium-sized. The chain uses TRBV29-1 and TRBJ2-7. Germline CDR1 and CDR2: SQVTM and ANQGSEA. The CDR3 is made up of 15 amino acids. The CDR3 protein is CSVDYSLSGSYEQYF.

The chain joins TRBV27 to TRBJ2-7; TCRdb picks TRBD2, but there is no DNA to check that call. CDR1 and CDR2 (germline): MNHEY, SMNVEV (reference sequence). The CDR3 loop spans 15 amino acids. The CDR3 sequence: CASSSTSGSAYEQYF.

This rearrangement joins TRBV28 to TRBJ2-7; no DNA is available, so the TRBD1 call from TCRdb remains unchecked. CDR1 and CDR2 from the germline V gene are MDHEN and SYDVKM. The CDR3 length is 12 residues. The chain's CDR3 is CASGRVGYEQYF.

The J gene is TRBJ1-5, the V gene TRBV7-2; there is no DNA to check the TCRdb D call of TRBD1. The CDR3 is 13 amino acids. Germline loops: CDR1 SGHTA, CDR2 FQGNSA. CDR3 protein: CASSPDRDRGRHF.